The clone carrying this T cell receptor beta chain was counted a few times. Its antigen is currently unknown. The authors ran a second PCR of 7 to 11 cycles using a sample-barcoded 5' primer and a J-beta primer mix. All samples gave at least 2.5 million CDR3-containing paired-end reads. MiXCR, run by TCRdb on the 5' RACE reads, gives a single entry per CDR3 protein. Here the sample spans 450,000 to 650,000 distinct CDR3 sequences, less than 25% being singletons. The sample is drawn from a study of blood T cells in healthy people across ages. Regarding the study as a whole: Unsorted PBMCs ruled out conclusive naive versus antigen-experienced comparison.

V lost 0 bases and J lost 3, with 24 bases in between. Germline V gene sequence: CDR1 MGHRA, CDR2 YSYEKL. The CDR3 sequence is 19 residues long. The same sample was also studied in work on T cells of mothers and their children. In that study: Per child, roughly 3 million TCR beta CDR3 reads were obtained, against over 8.5 million per mother.

The chain combines TRBV4-1 with TRBJ2-7, with a weak D call TRBD2 (5 bases). Sample: blood. This TCR derives from a boy younger than 18 in good health. CDR3 amino acids: CASSQDRAGGSLGVYEQYF. In DNA, the CDR3 is TGCGCCAGCAGCCAAGATAGGGCGGGTGGCTCCTTGGGCGTCTACGAGCAGTACTTC.